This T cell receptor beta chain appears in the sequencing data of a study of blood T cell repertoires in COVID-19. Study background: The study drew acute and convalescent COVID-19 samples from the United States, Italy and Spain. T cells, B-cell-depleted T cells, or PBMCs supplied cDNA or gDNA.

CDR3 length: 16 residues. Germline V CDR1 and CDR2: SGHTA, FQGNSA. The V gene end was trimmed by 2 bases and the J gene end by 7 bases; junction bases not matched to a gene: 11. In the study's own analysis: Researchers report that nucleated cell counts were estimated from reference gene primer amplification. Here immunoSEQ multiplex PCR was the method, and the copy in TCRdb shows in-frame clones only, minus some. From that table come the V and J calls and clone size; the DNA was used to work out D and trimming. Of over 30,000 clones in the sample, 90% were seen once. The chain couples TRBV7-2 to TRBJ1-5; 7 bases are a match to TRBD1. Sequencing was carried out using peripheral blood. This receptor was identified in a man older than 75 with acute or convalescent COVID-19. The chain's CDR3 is CASSLSADRVGQPQHF. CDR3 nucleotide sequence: TGTGCCAGCAGCTTATCCGCTGACAGGGTAGGGCAGCCCCAGCATTTT.